This T cell receptor beta chain comes out of a study of blood T cells in healthy people across ages. Study as a whole: Capturing about one barcoded beta molecule per two T cells was achieved by template switching.

The second PCR ran about 6 to 12 cycles with a sample-barcoded 5' primer and J-beta primers. TCRdb re-analysed the 5' RACE reads in MiXCR, keeping a single row per CDR3 protein. The table has around 2 million distinct CDR3 sequences, about two fifths seen once. Germline values: CDR1 DFQATT, CDR2 SNEGSKA (reference sequence). CDR3 length equals 12 residues. Trimming took off 3 bases at V and 4 bases at J, with 9 bases between the two ends. Study results and caveats: Versus aged donors, long-lived donors had higher diversity and more naive CD4+ cells.

The study recruited healthy Caucasian donors from Russia who were aged about 6 to 90. Of note for this clonotype: The antigen is unknown.

Sequencing used blood. The V call is TRBV20-1, the J call TRBJ2-5, with D perhaps TRBD1 (5 bases). The origin of this receptor is a human donor in good health. In DNA, the CDR3 is TGCAGTGCTAGGGGGCGCATAGAGACCCAGTACTTC. It translates to CSARGRIETQYF.